A selection of T cell receptor beta chains follows, all from one sample in a study of identical twins. From the 5' RACE reads, TCRdb called clonotypes with MiXCR, one entry per CDR3 protein. This table has 520,000 or so distinct CDR3 sequences, 20% to 25% appearing once. These data are also associated with another study on T cells expressing NK-cell markers.

Sequenced input: CD4+ T cells sorted from blood. The receptors were sampled from a woman between 18 and 29 years old in good health. CDR3s include the opening cysteine and the closing phenylalanine or tryptophan. Fields, in order: V gene, J gene, D gene, clone size, CDR3 DNA, CDR3 protein. D genes are given only for firm matches. Clone size is not always given. Where it is, it says once, few, many or a class for expanded clones.

TRBV12-3/TRBV12-4	TRBJ1-2	.	.	TGTGCCAGCAGTTTCAGGGCAGGACCCTCCTTTGGCTACACCTTC	CASSFRAGPSFGYTF
TRBV29-1	TRBJ1-2	.	.	TGCAGCGTTGACAGCGGGGGAGGCGGCTACACCTTC	CSVDSGGGGYTF
TRBV27	TRBJ2-3	.	.	TGTGCCAGCAGTTTCTTTAGGGCAGATACGCAGTATTTT	CASSFFRADTQYF
TRBV6-5	TRBJ1-4	.	.	TGTGCCAGCAGTTACTGGGGGACGGACAATGAAAAACTGTTTTTT	CASSYWGTDNEKLFF
TRBV12-3/TRBV12-4	TRBJ1-5	.	.	TGTGCCAGCAGTCCAGGACAACCTCTCAATCAGCCCCAGCATTTT	CASSPGQPLNQPQHF
TRBV12-3/TRBV12-4	TRBJ2-1	.	once	TGTGCCAGCAGAAGGACGGGCTGGGGCTCCTACAATGAGCAGTTCTTC	CASRRTGWGSYNEQFF
TRBV7-2	TRBJ2-7	.	few	TGTGCCAGCAGCATGGACGCAAGAAACTACGAGCAGTACTTC	CASSMDARNYEQYF
TRBV5-5	TRBJ1-5	.	.	TGTGCCAGCAGCCCCCTAGGGTCAGGTTTGCGTCAGCCCCAGCATTTT	CASSPLGSGLRQPQHF
TRBV7-3	TRBJ2-6	.	.	TGTGCCAGCAGGGAGGTACTTGGGGCCAACGTCCTGACTTTC	CASREVLGANVLTF
TRBV20-1	TRBJ1-2	.	many	TGCAGTGCTAGAGTAATGGGATCTGGCTACACCTTC	CSARVMGSGYTF
TRBV12-3/TRBV12-4	TRBJ1-2	.	many	TGTGCCAGCAGCCCTGTCTATGGCTACACCTTC	CASSPVYGYTF
TRBV29-1	TRBJ2-7	.	.	TGCAGCGTTGAAAGGTCCCCCTACGAGCAGTACTTC	CSVERSPYEQYF
TRBV6-5	TRBJ1-2	.	many	TGTGCCAGCAGTCGAGGATTCTATGGCTACACCTTC	CASSRGFYGYTF
TRBV5-1	TRBJ2-2	TRBD1	few	TGCGCCAGCAGCTCCGGACAGGGAACCGGGGAGCTGTTTTTT	CASSSGQGTGELFF
TRBV29-1	TRBJ1-1	.	.	TGCAGCGGAGCTCGGATGAACACTGAAGCTTTCTTT	CSGARMNTEAFF
TRBV5-1	TRBJ2-7	.	few	TGCGCCAGCAGCTTGGACGTTCGACAGCGAACCTACGAGCAGTACTTC	CASSLDVRQRTYEQYF
TRBV5-1	TRBJ2-7	TRBD2	few	TGCGCCAGCAGCACCGGGACTAGCGACGAGCAGTACTTC	CASSTGTSDEQYF
TRBV12-3/TRBV12-4	TRBJ1-4	.	.	TGTGCCAGCAGGAGGACAGTGGATGAAAAACTGTTTTTT	CASRRTVDEKLFF
TRBV6-6	TRBJ1-2	.	.	TGTGCCAGCAGTAATGAGAATAACTATGGCTACACCTTC	CASSNENNYGYTF
TRBV5-1	TRBJ2-7	TRBD2	.	TGCGCCAGCAGCGGGACTAGCGGGGGCGGCTACGAGCAGTACTTC	CASSGTSGGGYEQYF
TRBV4-2	TRBJ2-5	TRBD2	few	TGTGCCAGCAGCCAGCGGGGGAAAAGTCAAGAGACCCAGTACTTC	CASSQRGKSQETQYF
TRBV12-3/TRBV12-4	TRBJ2-7	.	few	TGTGCCAGCAGTTTAGTCAGAGACCATTCCTACGAGCAGTACTTC	CASSLVRDHSYEQYF
TRBV3-1	TRBJ2-2	TRBD1	.	TGTGCCAGCAGCCAAGCAGGGGGCTATGCCGGGGAGCTGTTTTTT	CASSQAGGYAGELFF
TRBV29-1	TRBJ2-1	TRBD2	many	TGCAGCGTTGAATCCGCGGGGGACTCCTACAATGAGCAGTTCTTC	CSVESAGDSYNEQFF
TRBV5-1	TRBJ2-3	.	few	TGCGCCAGCAGCTTGGTGGCGGGATACACAGATACGCAGTATTTT	CASSLVAGYTDTQYF
TRBV20-1	TRBJ2-3	TRBD2	.	TGCAGTGTACGGCGGGAGGCGCAGTATTTT	CSVRREAQYF
TRBV5-1	TRBJ2-1	.	.	TGCGCCAGCAGCTTGTACAGCAACAATGAGCAGTTCTTC	CASSLYSNNEQFF
TRBV7-2	TRBJ2-7	.	few	TGTGCCAGCAGCTTAGGAGGGGGGGCGAGTAGAAACGAGCAGTACTTC	CASSLGGGASRNEQYF
TRBV3-1	TRBJ1-2	.	.	TGTGACAGCAGCCGACTGGAGGGAGACTACACCTTC	CDSSRLEGDYTF
TRBV6-6	TRBJ1-4	.	few	TGTGCCAGCAGTTATGCTGAAAAACTGTTTTTT	CASSYAEKLFF
TRBV6-5	TRBJ2-3	.	.	TGTGCCAGCAGTTACCTCGGACAGTATAGCACAGATACGCAGTATTTT	CASSYLGQYSTDTQYF
TRBV25-1	TRBJ2-5	.	.	TGTGCCAGCAGCCGAATGATGGGGAACCAAGAGACCCAGTACTTC	CASSRMMGNQETQYF
TRBV11-1	TRBJ1-4	.	.	TGTGCCAGCAGCTCGAGAGGGACGCCTAATGAAAAACTGTTTTTT	CASSSRGTPNEKLFF